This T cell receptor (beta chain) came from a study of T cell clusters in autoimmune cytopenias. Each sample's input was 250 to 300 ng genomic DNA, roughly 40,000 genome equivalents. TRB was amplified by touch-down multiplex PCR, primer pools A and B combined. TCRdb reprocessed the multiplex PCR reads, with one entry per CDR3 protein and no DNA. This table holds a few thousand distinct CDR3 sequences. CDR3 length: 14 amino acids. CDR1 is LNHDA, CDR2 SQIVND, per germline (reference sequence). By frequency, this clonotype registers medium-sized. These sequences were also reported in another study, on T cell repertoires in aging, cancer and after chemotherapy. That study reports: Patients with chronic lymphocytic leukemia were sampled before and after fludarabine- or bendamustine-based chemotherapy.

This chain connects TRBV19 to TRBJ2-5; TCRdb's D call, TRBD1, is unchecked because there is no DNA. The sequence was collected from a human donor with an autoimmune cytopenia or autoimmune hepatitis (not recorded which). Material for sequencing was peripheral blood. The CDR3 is CASSITGGQETQYF.